These T cell receptor beta chains were read from a single sample in a study of T cell changes during pregnancy in multiple sclerosis. TCRdb's table, derived via immunoSEQ multiplex PCR, lists solely in-frame clones and lacks some. The sample includes some 50,000 clones, 85% to 95% seen only once; the top ten take 5.5% to 6%. Sequencing was performed on CD8+ T cells from peripheral blood mononuclear cells, taken in the first trimester of pregnancy. These receptors were taken from a female donor with multiple sclerosis, enrolled in a pregnancy study. The CDR3 runs from the conserved cysteine through the conserved F or W. D genes are given only for firm matches. Expanded clones are given a class, and other clones once, few, many or no size at all.

d_gene	j_gene	abundance	v_gene	CDR3nt	CDR3aa
-	TRBJ1-2	-	TRBV6-5	TGTGCCAGCAGCTTTTCGAGGCTACTAGGCTACACCTTC	CASSFSRLLGYTF
TRBD1	TRBJ1-1	-	TRBV18	TGTGCCAGCTCATCGAGCGGGACAGGGAACACTGAAGCTTTCTTT	CASSSSGTGNTEAFF
-	TRBJ2-7	-	TRBV9	TGTGCCAGCAGCGTAGGGGCAGGCAGCCTCTACGAGCAGTACTTC	CASSVGAGSLYEQYF
-	TRBJ2-1	-	TRBV19	TGTGCCAGTAGCACTAGCACCTACAATGAGCAGTTCTTC	CASSTSTYNEQFF
-	TRBJ2-1	-	TRBV5-1	TGCGCCAGCAGCCGGTCGGGGAATGAGCAGTTCTTC	CASSRSGNEQFF
-	TRBJ2-2	-	TRBV14	TGTGCCAGCAGCCAAGATTGGACAGGGGAGCTGTTTTTT	CASSQDWTGELFF
TRBD2	TRBJ2-1	-	TRBV27	TGTGCCAGCAGTTTAATAGCGGGAGTAGGCCATGAGCAGTTCTTC	CASSLIAGVGHEQFF
-	TRBJ1-1	-	TRBV6-1	TGTGCCAGCAGTGGCTTGATAGCGCCCCGGAACACTGAAGCTTTCTTT	CASSGLIAPRNTEAFF
-	TRBJ2-1	-	TRBV7-6	TGTGCCAGCAGCCCGATGGGGGGTGGCAATGAGCAGTTCTTC	CASSPMGGGNEQFF
-	TRBJ2-7	-	TRBV7-9	TGTGCCAGCAGCCTAAGGACAGCACAGTACTTC	CASSLRTAQYF
-	TRBJ2-1	once	TRBV4-1	TGCGCCAGCAGCCCGCTAGGCTACAATGAGCAGTTCTTC	CASSPLGYNEQFF
TRBD1	TRBJ1-1	once	TRBV27	TGTGCCAGCAGTTTAAGCAGGGGGACCACTGAAGCTTTCTTT	CASSLSRGTTEAFF
TRBD1	TRBJ2-7	-	TRBV13	TGTGCCAGCAGCAGTGGACAGGGCTACGAGCAGTACTTC	CASSSGQGYEQYF
TRBD1	TRBJ2-7	-	TRBV15	TGTGCCACCAGCTTCGGCAGGGGGCATTACGAGCAGTACTTC	CATSFGRGHYEQYF
TRBD2	TRBJ2-7	-	TRBV29-1	TGCAGCGTTGTAAGCGGGACTACCTACGAGCAGTACTTC	CSVVSGTTYEQYF
-	TRBJ2-5	-	TRBV7-2	TGTGCCAGCAGCTTCCCGGGACATGCGAGGGAGACCCAGTACTTC	CASSFPGHARETQYF
-	TRBJ1-1	once	TRBV19	TGTGCCAGTAGTTTAGAAAGGGGTCGGGACACTGAAGCTTTCTTT	CASSLERGRDTEAFF
-	TRBJ1-1	-	TRBV4-1	TGCGCCAGCAGCCAAGCACAGGGCGGCACTGAAGCTTTCTTT	CASSQAQGGTEAFF
-	TRBJ2-3	-	TRBV9	TGTGCCAGCAGCGTAGGGGGGCTCACAGATACGCAGTATTTT	CASSVGGLTDTQYF
-	TRBJ2-1	-	TRBV7-6	TGTGCCAGCAGCACCCCAGGGACTTACCTCAATGAGCAGTTCTTC	CASSTPGTYLNEQFF
TRBD2	TRBJ2-1	few	TRBV2	TGTGCCAGCACGGGTAGCGGGAGACTGAATGAGCAGTTCTTC	CASTGSGRLNEQFF
-	TRBJ2-5	-	TRBV28	TGTGCCACGTATCGACTCCCCCAAGAGACCCAGTACTTC	CATYRLPQETQYF